These 21 T cell receptor beta chains were sequenced from one sample in a study of circulating and synovial CD4+ cells in juvenile arthritis. Produced via immunoSEQ multiplex PCR; TCRdb's table is partial and in-frame only. The sample holds some 15,000 clones, over 70% seen once. Material for sequencing was CD4+ T cells from synovial fluid. The source is a human patient with juvenile idiopathic arthritis. Some clones in this sample may be carry-over from other donors' samples.

The rearrangement uses TRBV5-4 and TRBJ2-7; tentative D call: TRBD2 (5 bases). The CDR3 is made up of 14 amino acids. Germline CDR1 reads SGHNT; CDR2 reads YYREEE (reference sequence). V lost 0 bases, J lost 6 bases, and 13 bases lay in between. CDR3: CASSLGVGGTEQYF. The CDR3 DNA is TGTGCCAGCAGCTTGGGAGTAGGAGGAACCGAGCAGTACTTC.

The chain joins TRBV6-4 to TRBJ2-3; 15 bases are shared with TRBD2. CDR3 length: 15 residues. Germline CDR1 is MRHNA and CDR2 is SNTAGT. Trimming removed 3 bases from V and 5 bases from J; junction bases left unmatched: 0. In DNA form, the CDR3 reads TGTGCCAGCAGTGAGGGACTAGCGGGGGGAGATACGCAGTATTTT. This gives the protein CASSEGLAGGDTQYF.

This clone was found a few times. A read error may account for a junction end that differs from germline. The J gene is TRBJ1-5, the V gene TRBV27; TRBD1 agrees at 8 bases. The CDR3 spans 15 residues. The germline V gene encodes CDR1 MNHEY and CDR2 SMNVEV (reference sequence). CDR3 nucleotides: TGTGCCAGCAGTGCACAGGGGGATAGCAATCAGCCCCGGCATTTT. Encoded protein: CASSAQGDSNQPRHF.

The genes are TRBV25-1 and TRBJ2-1; weak D call: TRBD2 (7 bases). This CDR3 has 15 amino acids. Between the trimmed V and J ends, which lost 2 bases and 4 bases, there was a span of 12 bases. Germline CDR1 reads MGHDK; CDR2 reads SYGVNS. CDR3 in DNA: TGTGCCAGCAGTGAAGCCGGGGGGCAATACAATGAGCAGTTCTTC. As protein: CASSEAGGQYNEQFF.

The chain couples TRBV7-6 to TRBJ2-2; 13 bases match TRBD2. V trimming: 2 bases; J trimming: 6 bases; junction bases outside the gene matches: 6. Germline V lookup: CDR1 SGHVS, CDR2 FNYEAQ. This CDR3 is built from 17 residues. In DNA, the CDR3 is TGTGCCAGCAGCTTAACTACTAGCGGGGGGGCTCCCGGGGAGCTGTTTTTT. Protein: CASSLTTSGGAPGELFF.

The genes are TRBV20-1 and TRBJ2-7; D call uncertain. Trimming took 5 bases from V and 3 from J, leaving 8 bases between them. The CDR3 is 11 amino acids. The germline V gene has CDR1 DFQATT and CDR2 SNEGSKA (reference sequence). CDR3 in DNA: TGCAGTGCTTATTACAGCTACGAGCAGTACTTC. This translates into CSAYYSYEQYF.

The chain recombines TRBV5-1 with TRBJ2-5, with 8 bases that match TRBD2. The end of the DNA is better explained by TRBJ2-7, so the J call may be wrong. Germline CDR1 SGHRS, CDR2 YFSETQ. The CDR3 covers 14 residues. This CDR3 reads CASSTGLVIYEQYF. CDR3 DNA: TGCGCCAGCAGCACGGGACTAGTAATCTACGAGCAGTACTTC.

This chain uses TRBV2 with TRBJ1-2; 8 nucleotides agree with TRBD1. The CDR3 totals 15 residues. V shed 6 bases, J shed 4 bases, and the junction held 10 bases outside the gene matches. Germline lookup yields CDR1 SNHLY and CDR2 FYNNEI. CDR3 in amino acids: CASSAWTGLAYGYTF. The CDR3 DNA is TGTGCCAGCAGCGCTTGGACAGGGTTGGCCTATGGCTACACCTTC.

V and J are TRBV9 and TRBJ1-5; TRBD1 is a possible D gene (6 bases). V lost 3 bases and J lost 6, with 13 bases in between. Germline V CDR1 and CDR2: SGDLS, YYNGEE. The CDR3 is made up of 14 amino acids. The CDR3 coding sequence is TGTGCCAGCAGCGCTGGACAGAATGTTCAGCCCCAGCATTTT. Its protein is CASSAGQNVQPQHF.

The CDR3 is CASLPGGSNNSPLHF. The DNA of the CDR3 is TGTGCCAGCCTTCCAGGGGGCAGCAATAATTCACCCCTCCACTTT. The chain recombines TRBV2 with TRBJ1-6, with 8 bases fitting TRBD1. J was trimmed by 5 bases and V by 8 bases; bases with no gene match: 8. This CDR3 is built from 15 residues. Germline CDR1 and CDR2: SNHLY and FYNNEI.

The V and J genes are TRBV11-2 and TRBJ2-7; D gene ambiguous. This CDR3 has 13 amino acids. Trimming removed 3 bases from V and 4 bases from J, with 10 bases in between. Germline V gene sequence: CDR1 SGHAT, CDR2 FQNNGV. The CDR3 here is CASSLVDFYEQYF. As DNA, the CDR3 is TGTGCCAGCAGCTTGGTCGACTTTTACGAGCAGTACTTC.

The chain uses TRBV18 and TRBJ2-7; the D is unclear. Trimming stripped 5 bases from V and 3 bases from J, with 8 bases between. The CDR3 extends over 12 amino acids. The V gene's germline CDR1 is KGHSH and CDR2 LQKENI. This CDR3 is CASSEQNYEQYF. CDR3 in DNA: TGTGCCAGCTCAGAACAGAACTACGAGCAGTACTTC.

V gene TRBV5-1 combines with J gene TRBJ2-7; weak D call: TRBD2 (5 bases). CDR1 and CDR2 from the germline V gene are SGHRS and YFSETQ. The CDR3 runs to 14 residues. Trimming shortened V by 1 base and J by 3 bases, and 11 bases separated the two germline ends. In nucleotides, the CDR3 is TGCGCCAGCAGCTTGCGGGGTGAAGTCTACGAGCAGTACTTC. Amino acid sequence: CASSLRGEVYEQYF. Supplemented by reference TRBV5-1 and TRBJ2-7, the full variable domain reads KAGVTQTPRYLIKTRGQQVTLSCSPISGHRSVSWYQQTPGQGLQFLFEYFSETQRNKGNFPGRFSGRQFSNSRSEMNVSTLELGDSALYLCASSLRGEVYEQYFGPGTRLTVT.

The chain uses TRBV27 and TRBJ1-1; 9 positions match TRBD1. The CDR3 is 14 amino acids. J lost 5 bases, V lost 6 bases, and 7 bases had no gene match. Looked up from germline, CDR1 is MNHEY and CDR2 is SMNVEV (reference sequence). The CDR3 region is CASSPKQGATEAFF. DNA of the CDR3: TGTGCCAGCAGCCCTAAACAGGGGGCTACTGAAGCTTTCTTT.

The chain combines TRBV5-1 with TRBJ2-5; perhaps TRBD1 as D (5 bases). The tail of the sequence fits TRBJ2-7 better, so the J call may be wrong. Per germline, CDR1 SGHRS and CDR2 YFSETQ. The CDR3 totals 18 residues. The CDR3 sequence is CASSQLGLRAGSNYEQYF. In nucleotides, the CDR3 is TGCGCCAGCAGCCAGTTGGGCCTGCGTGCAGGGTCTAACTACGAGCAGTACTTC.

The chain couples TRBV4-2 to TRBJ1-4; D is undetermined. CDR3 length: 15 residues. Germline V gene sequence: CDR1 LGHNA, CDR2 YNFKEQ. Trimming shortened V by 5 bases and J by 5 bases, and 15 bases separated the two germline ends. The chain's CDR3 is CASSIPMSGNEKLFF. CDR3 DNA: TGTGCCAGCAGCATCCCAATGAGCGGGAATGAAAAACTGTTTTTT.

About this clone itself: Other nucleotide sequences from this sample produce the same CDR3. The chain is built from TRBV30 and TRBJ2-1; a possible D gene is TRBD2 (5 bases). The CDR3 has 16 residues. Deletions cut 2 bases from V and 3 bases from J, with 17 bases between. The germline V gene has CDR1 GTSNPN and CDR2 SVGIG (reference sequence). The DNA for the CDR3 is TGTGCCTGGAGTTTGACTTCCGGGGTGTTCTACAATGAGCAGTTCTTC. Residues: CAWSLTSGVFYNEQFF.

This chain joins TRBV9 and TRBJ2-3; D is possibly TRBD2 (6 bases). Trimming left V 0 bases short and J 5 bases short, with 10 bases between. Germline V gives CDR1 SGDLS, CDR2 YYNGEE. This CDR3 comprises 14 residues. This CDR3 is CASSVEGSGDTQYF. DNA of the CDR3: TGTGCCAGCAGCGTAGAGGGTAGCGGAGATACGCAGTATTTT.

This clone was counted between two and nine times. Different DNA sequences within this sample yield the same CDR3. This chain uses TRBV5-1 with TRBJ1-6; D remains unclear. Deletions cut 4 bases from V and 13 bases from J, with 15 bases between. The CDR3 runs 13 residues. CDR1 and CDR2 (germline): SGHRS, YFSETQ. The CDR3: CASSTRQESPLHF. CDR3 nucleotides: TGCGCCAGCAGCACGAGACAAGAATCCCCCCTCCACTTT.

This clone was detected once. CDR3 protein: CAWRRTGAYEQYF. The DNA of the CDR3 is TGTGCCTGGAGGAGAACAGGGGCCTACGAGCAGTACTTC. This sequence joins TRBV30 and TRBJ2-7, with 7 bases fitting TRBD1. This CDR3 comprises 13 residues. With V trimmed by 3 bases and J by 2 bases, 4 bases remained unmatched. CDR1 is GTSNPN, CDR2 SVGIG, per germline (reference sequence).

The V gene is TRBV19, the J gene TRBJ1-5, with a possible D match to TRBD1 (5 bases). This CDR3 has 14 amino acids. CDR1 LNHDA and CDR2 SQIVND come from the germline V gene (reference sequence). V was cut by 4 bases and J by 0 bases, with 7 bases left in between. The chain's CDR3 is CASSTTVSNQPQHF. The CDR3 DNA is TGTGCCAGTAGTACGACAGTTAGCAATCAGCCCCAGCATTTT.